The next 14 T cell receptor beta chains were all read from a single sample in a study of shared clonotypes between healthy human individuals. Assay used: immunoSEQ multiplex PCR; TCRdb lists only in-frame clones, some missing. The sample has 2 million to 2.5 million clones, about 92% seen once. The sequenced sample consisted of naive CD4+ T cells from PBMCs. Subset reported: CD45RA+ positively selected. These receptors all stem from a young man in good health. Some clones in this sample may be carry-over from other donors' samples.

The rearrangement joins TRBV6-1 to TRBJ2-3, with D unresolved. Trimming cost V 6 bases and J 2 bases, with 18 bases left between them. The germline CDR1 and CDR2 sequences are MNHNS and SASEGT. The CDR3 extends over 16 amino acids. CDR3 sequence: CASSETRARPTDTQYF. The CDR3 nucleotides are TGTGCCAGCAGCGAAACGCGCGCTAGGCCCACAGATACGCAGTATTTT.

J is TRBJ2-3 and V is TRBV11-2; the D gene is possibly TRBD2 (6 bases). The CDR3 contains 12 residues. Germline values: CDR1 SGHAT, CDR2 FQNNGV. Trimming removed 5 bases at V and 6 bases at J, with 9 bases between. The CDR3 region has the DNA TGTGCCAGCAGCGGACGGGGGGATACGCAGTATTTT. Translated, it gives CASSGRGDTQYF.

The CDR3 nucleotides read TGTGCCAGCAGTCCTCCTGGACTGAGCTTCCGGCAGCCCCAGCATTTT. This codes for CASSPPGLSFRQPQHF. The chain has TRBV28 and TRBJ1-5; no clear D. Per germline, CDR1 MDHEN and CDR2 SYDVKM. The CDR3 is 16 amino acids. Trimming left V 5 bases short and J 7 bases short, with 21 bases between.

The chain combines TRBV19 with TRBJ2-7, with 7 bases fitting TRBD1. CDR3 size: 14 residues. With 3 bases clipped from V and 1 base from J, the junction kept 3 bases outside the gene matches. CDR1 LNHDA and CDR2 SQIVND come from the germline V gene (reference sequence). The CDR3 loop reads CASSIDRVSYEQYF. In nucleotides, the CDR3 is TGTGCCAGTAGTATCGACAGGGTGTCCTACGAGCAGTACTTC.

The chain carries TRBV27 and TRBJ2-5; D might be TRBD2 (7 bases). Germline CDR1 and CDR2: MNHEY and SMNVEV (reference sequence). This CDR3 has 14 amino acids. Trimming left V 7 bases short and J 5 bases short, with 17 bases between. The CDR3 sequence: CASTMRRGGETQYF. In DNA, the CDR3 is TGTGCCAGCACCATGAGGAGGGGGGGGGAGACCCAGTACTTC.

This clone was seen only once. The chain employs TRBV29-1 and TRBJ2-2; the D is unclear. The CDR3 loop spans 12 amino acids. Per germline, CDR1 SQVTM and CDR2 ANQGSEA. V dropped 5 bases and J dropped 8 bases, with 12 bases sitting between them. CDR3 coding DNA: TGCAGCGTTTCGTCTCGATCGGGGGAGCTGTTTTTT. Protein: CSVSSRSGELFF.

This clone was observed a few times. The chain couples TRBV7-9 to TRBJ1-4, with D uncertain. V lost 3 bases and J 3 bases, leaving 11 bases between the germline ends. CDR3 length: 15 residues. Germline assignment: CDR1 SEHNR and CDR2 FQNEAQ (reference sequence). CDR3 residues: CASSFSLGPNEKLFF. CDR3 nucleotide sequence: TGTGCCAGCAGCTTTAGTCTAGGGCCTAATGAAAAACTGTTTTTT.

The J gene is TRBJ2-1, the V gene TRBV7-2; D is unclear. Trimming took 3 bases from V and 8 from J, leaving 11 bases between them. Per germline, CDR1 SGHTA and CDR2 FQGNSA. This CDR3 region has 13 residues. CDR3 DNA sequence: TGTGCCAGCAGCTTTGACCCTGAATATGAGCAGTTCTTC. It encodes CASSFDPEYEQFF. Filled out from reference TRBV7-2 and TRBJ2-1, the complete variable domain reads GAGVSQSPSNKVTEKGKDVELRCDPISGHTALYWYRQSLGQGLEFLIYFQGNSAPDKSGLPSDRFSAERTGGSVSTLTIQRTQQEDSAVYLCASSFDPEYEQFFGPGTRLTVL.

The chain recombines TRBV28 with TRBJ2-7; tentatively, D is TRBD2 (7 bases). The germline V gene encodes CDR1 MDHEN and CDR2 SYDVKM. CDR3 length: 14 amino acids. V was pared by 7 bases and J by 2 bases, with 15 bases between. The CDR3 loop reads CASTGGHGPYEQYF. The CDR3 region has the DNA TGTGCCAGCACGGGGGGACACGGGCCCTACGAGCAGTACTTC.

Remarks on this clone: One end of the junction is discordant with germline, which a read error may explain. V usage is TRBV30 and J usage is TRBJ2-7; D call uncertain. CDR3 length equals 11 residues. CDR1 GTSNPN and CDR2 SVGIG come from the germline V gene (reference sequence). This CDR3 reads CAWSVTASLDF. CDR3 sequence (DNA): TGTGCCTGGAGTGTAACAGCTTCGCTAGACTTC. Full variable domain (rest looked up from reference TRBV30 and TRBJ2-7): SQTIHQWPATLVQPVGSPLSLECTVEGTSNPNLYWYRQAAGRGLQLLFYSVGIGQISSEVPQNLSASRPQDRQFILSSKKLLLSDSGFYLCAWSVTASLDFGPGTRLTVT.

The V gene is TRBV6-5, the J gene TRBJ2-7; 7 nucleotides agree with TRBD1. Trimming cost V 4 bases and J 2 bases; bases outside gene matches: 5. CDR1 is MNHEY and CDR2 is SVGAGI in the germline V gene. The CDR3 is 14 amino acids. The CDR3 bases are TGTGCCAGCAGTTCCGGACAGGTTCCCTACGAGCAGTACTTC. Protein sequence: CASSSGQVPYEQYF.

For this clone: The same CDR3 arises from other DNA sequences in this sample as well. The chain links TRBV2 to TRBJ2-2; TRBD2 matches 12 bases. The germline V gene encodes CDR1 SNHLY and CDR2 FYNNEI. V was clipped by 4 bases and J by 1 base; unmatched bases: 1. This CDR3 contains 16 residues. This CDR3 reads CASSGGLAGNTGELFF. CDR3 DNA sequence: TGTGCCAGCAGTGGGGGACTAGCGGGGAACACCGGGGAGCTGTTTTTT.

The chain couples TRBV29-1 to TRBJ2-1, with 8 bases lining up with TRBD1. The V gene's germline CDR1 is SQVTM and CDR2 ANQGSEA. There are 16 residues in the CDR3. V shed 2 bases and J 0 bases; nucleotides not matched to a gene: 6. The CDR3 bases are TGCAGCGTTGAAAGACGGACAGGGAGCTCCTACAATGAGCAGTTCTTC. It is translated as CSVERRTGSSYNEQFF.

On this clone: Other DNA sequences in the same sample also yield this CDR3. The chain couples TRBV14 to TRBJ2-5; D is uncertain. V was pared by 4 bases and J by 2 bases, with 2 bases between. Germline V gene data show CDR1 as SGHDN and CDR2 as FVKESK. This CDR3 is 11 amino acids long. CDR3 in DNA: TGTGCCAGCAGCCGACAAGAGACCCAGTACTTC. Translating it yields CASSRQETQYF.